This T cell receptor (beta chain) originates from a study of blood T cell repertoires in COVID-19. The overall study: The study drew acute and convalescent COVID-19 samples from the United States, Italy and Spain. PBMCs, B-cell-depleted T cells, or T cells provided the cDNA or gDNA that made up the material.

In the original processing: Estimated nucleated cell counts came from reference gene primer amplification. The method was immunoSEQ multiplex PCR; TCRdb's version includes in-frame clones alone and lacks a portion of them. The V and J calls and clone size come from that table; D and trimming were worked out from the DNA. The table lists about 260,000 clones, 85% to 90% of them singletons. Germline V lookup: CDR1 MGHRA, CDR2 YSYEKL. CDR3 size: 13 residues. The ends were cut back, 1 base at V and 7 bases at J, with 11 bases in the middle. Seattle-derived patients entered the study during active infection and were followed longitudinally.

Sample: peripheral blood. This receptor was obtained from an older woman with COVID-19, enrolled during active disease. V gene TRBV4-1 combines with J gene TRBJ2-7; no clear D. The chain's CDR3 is CASSQGRFREQYF. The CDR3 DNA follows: TGCGCCAGCAGCCAAGGCAGGTTTAGAGAGCAGTACTTC.